One and the same sample provided the 9 T cell receptor beta chains below, sequenced in a study of cytomegalovirus exposure and HLA in healthy donors (dated by TCRdb to about 2017). The library was prepared using the immunoSEQ multiplex PCR assay. TCRdb stores this immuneACCESS table with in-frame sequences only. Part of the clones is absent; in the studies checked, under half of the shortfall reflects unresolved V genes, and no reason is known for the rest. The sample has 110,000 to 150,000 clones on record, about 94% of them singletons. The ten largest clones add up to about 1.7% of the sample. Sequenced input: PBMCs. These receptors were taken from a man aged 18 to 30 in good health and CMV-seropositive.

The V call is TRBV2, the J call TRBJ1-1, with D unclear. Germline CDR1 is SNHLY and CDR2 is FYNNEI. CDR3 length: 13 amino acids. V lost 8 bases and J lost 3, with 13 bases in between. CDR3 sequence (DNA): TGTGCCAGCGCCAGCGGGCCCTACACTGAAGCTTTCTTT. It translates to CASASGPYTEAFF.

This chain uses TRBV2 with TRBJ2-1; 7 positions match TRBD2. Germline-derived CDR1 and CDR2 are SNHLY and FYNNEI. This CDR3 has 15 residues. Trimming cost V 3 bases and J 6 bases; bases outside gene matches: 8. The CDR3, as DNA: TGTGCCAGCAGTGACGACGCGGGAGCCCCCAATGAGCAGTTCTTC. Its translation is CASSDDAGAPNEQFF.

The V call is TRBV7-2, the J call TRBJ2-3; D is ambiguous. V was cut by 5 bases and J by 2 bases, with 5 bases left in between. This CDR3 region has 12 residues. CDR1 and CDR2 from the germline V gene are SGHTA and FQGNSA. The CDR3 sequence is CASSDTTDTQYF. The CDR3 DNA follows: TGTGCCAGCAGCGACACCACAGATACGCAGTATTTT.

This clone was recorded once. The chain combines TRBV30 with TRBJ2-1; weak D call: TRBD2 (6 bases). Trimming removed 3 bases from V and 2 bases from J, with 11 bases in between. The CDR3 runs 14 residues. The V gene's germline CDR1 is GTSNPN and CDR2 SVGIG (reference sequence). This chain's CDR3 is CAWSGRKAYNEQFF. The CDR3 region has the DNA TGTGCCTGGAGCGGGAGAAAGGCCTACAATGAGCAGTTCTTC.

The rearrangement links TRBV27 to TRBJ2-3; TRBD2 agrees at 11 bases. The CDR3 consists of 16 residues. Trimming cost V 8 bases and J 4 bases; bases outside gene matches: 11. CDR1 MNHEY and CDR2 SMNVEV come from the germline V gene (reference sequence). Written as DNA, the CDR3 is TGTGCCAGCGCCCCACTAGCGGGAGTTGTGGCAGATACGCAGTATTTT. Its translation: CASAPLAGVVADTQYF.

The CDR3 is CASSRTSGRGNEQFF. CDR3 DNA sequence: TGCGCCAGCAGCCGGACTAGCGGGAGGGGAAATGAGCAGTTCTTC. This chain connects TRBV5-1 to TRBJ2-1, with 15 positions matching TRBD2. The CDR3 is 15 amino acids. V gave up 4 bases and J gave up 7 bases; unmatched junction bases: 3. Germline V gene sequence: CDR1 SGHRS, CDR2 YFSETQ.

The V and J genes are TRBV2 and TRBJ2-2, with 7 bases matching TRBD1. Germline CDR1 is SNHLY and CDR2 is FYNNEI. This CDR3 spans 16 amino acids. The J segment lost 5 bases and the V segment lost 4 bases, leaving 10 bases of the junction unmatched. The CDR3 protein is CASSGADRLHTGELFF. CDR3 DNA: TGTGCCAGCAGTGGGGCGGACAGGCTACATACCGGGGAGCTGTTTTTT.

This rearrangement joins TRBV10-3 to TRBJ1-2; 7 bases map to TRBD1. V lost 3 bases, J lost 8 bases, and 6 bases stayed unmatched. The CDR3 covers 13 residues. Germline V gene lookup returns CDR1 ENHRY and CDR2 SYGVKD. The CDR3: CAISDFAGGGYTF. The CDR3 DNA follows: TGTGCCATCAGTGATTTTGCAGGGGGAGGCTACACCTTC.

The DNA for the CDR3 is TGTGCCAGCAGAGCCGGACAGGGGGCCAACTATGGCTACACCTTC. Protein: CASRAGQGANYGYTF. The chain joins TRBV2 to TRBJ1-2; 11 nucleotides match TRBD1. The trim removed 6 bases at V and 2 bases at J, leaving 5 bases unmatched. This CDR3 spans 15 amino acids. Per germline, CDR1 SNHLY and CDR2 FYNNEI.